This TCR beta chain was recovered during a study of T cells in Graves' hyperthyroidism and ophthalmopathy. Study-level information: Blood from the periphery was taken at initial diagnosis, before any treatment.

Researchers amplified the TCR beta CDR3 regions from RNA transcripts. The primer set for the first-round RT-PCR of the TCR CDR3 was HTBI. TCRdb re-called the multiplex PCR reads through MiXCR, storing one row per CDR3 protein. The sample records some 340,000 distinct CDR3 sequences, roughly 13% being singletons. Clinical Activity Scores of at least 3, NOSPECS grades of at least 4 and durations under 3 months characterized ophthalmopathy patients. A patient was excluded if there was uncontrolled infection, other autoimmune disease, pregnancy or lactation. The length of the CDR3 is 15 residues. CDR1 is MNHEY and CDR2 is SMNVEV in the germline V gene (reference sequence). V trimming: 6 bases; J trimming: 7 bases; junction bases outside the gene matches: 11. Regarding the study as a whole: Clonotypes that were expanded in thyroid above 0.001 mostly appeared in blood too.

This clonotype has only a few counts. What it binds is not known. The chain uses TRBV27 and TRBJ2-7; 11 bases are shared with TRBD1. Source material: blood. The receptor was isolated from a woman in her thirties or forties with Graves' ophthalmopathy. The CDR3 region is CASRPGQGAVWEQYF. The CDR3 DNA reads as TGTGCCAGCAGACCAGGACAGGGGGCCGTCTGGGAGCAGTACTTC.